This T cell receptor (beta chain) came from a study of CD8 T cells in Susac syndrome. The J segment lost 5 bases and the V segment lost 4 bases, leaving 17 bases of the junction unmatched. CDR1 LGHDT and CDR2 YNNKEL come from the germline V gene (reference sequence). The CDR3 has 18 residues. When the RNA was reverse transcribed, random hexamers were used with an input of about 0.5 to 1 ug. TCR beta CDR3 was amplified by immunoSEQ multiplex PCR. This amplification extended across 54 Vbeta and 13 Jbeta segments. TCRdb fed the immunoSEQ multiplex PCR reads into MiXCR, producing one record per CDR3 protein. Of about 200,000 distinct CDR3 sequences listed, roughly 91% are singletons.

Material: CD4+ T cells from PBMCs. This sequence joins TRBV3-1 and TRBJ2-1; 7 bases are a match to TRBD2. The receptor's source is a human donor with Susac syndrome. Here the CDR3 DNA reads TGTGCCAGCAGCCTAAACCCTTCGGCGGGAGTATCCCACAATGAGCAGTTCTTC. Translation gives CASSLNPSAGVSHNEQFF.